Listed below are T cell receptor beta chains from one sample, sequenced in a study of shared clonotypes between healthy human individuals. Profiling relied on immunoSEQ multiplex PCR, and the TCRdb table lists in-frame clones only, not all of them. The sample lists more than 2,000,000 clones; approximately 95% were seen once. Material for sequencing was naive CD4+ T cells from PBMCs. These receptor sequences come from a man between 18 and 35 years old in good health. Some clones in this sample may be carry-over from other donors' samples. CDR3s include the opening cysteine and the closing phenylalanine or tryptophan. The D gene is left open where the match is weak.

TGTGCCAGCAGTTTTGAGGGTGCAGATACGCAGTATTTT CASSFEGADTQYF TRBV28 13 - TRBJ2-3
TGCGCCAGCAGCCCCAGGGGGCGAGGCACAGATACGCAGTATTTT CASSPRGRGTDTQYF TRBV5-1 15 TRBD1 TRBJ2-3
TGTGCCAGCAGCTTAGCCCGGACGAACACCGGGGAGCTGTTTTTT CASSLARTNTGELFF TRBV7-3 15 - TRBJ2-2
TGCGCCAGCAGCCAAGGGGACCTTTACAATGAGCAGTTCTTC CASSQGDLYNEQFF TRBV5-1 14 - TRBJ2-1
TGTGCCAGCGGGAGGGACTCGCACACCGGGGAGCTGTTTTTT CASGRDSHTGELFF TRBV28 14 TRBD2 TRBJ2-2
TGTGCCAGTTCACCGGGACTAGCGACACAAGAGACCCAGTACTTC CASSPGLATQETQYF TRBV6-5 15 TRBD2 TRBJ2-5
TGTGCCAGCAGCGTAGAATCCCTAGCCTACGAGCAGTACTTC CASSVESLAYEQYF TRBV9 14 - TRBJ2-7
TGCGCCAGCAGTAACCGGGACTTCCGGGAAAGAAACTATGGCTACACCTTC CASSNRDFRERNYGYTF TRBV4-1 17 - TRBJ1-2
- CASSLLFGGGSEYF TRBV27 14 - TRBJ2-3
TGTGCCAGCAGGGTGACTAGCGGAGGGGGCGAGCAGTACTTC CASRVTSGGGEQYF TRBV21-1 14 - TRBJ2-7
TGTGCCAGCAGCCCCAGCGGGACAAGGGAAGGAAACACCATATATTTT CASSPSGTREGNTIYF TRBV11-2 16 - TRBJ1-3
TGCGCCAGCAGCCGAGGACTAGCGGGAGGGTTCGCCAATGAGCAGTTCTTC CASSRGLAGGFANEQFF TRBV5-1 17 TRBD2 TRBJ2-1
TGTGCCAGCAGCGAGGCGGCGGACTCTGGGGCCAACGTCCTGACTTTC CASSEAADSGANVLTF TRBV7-6 16 - TRBJ2-6
TGTGCCAGTACCCGGACAAGCTCCTACAATGAGCAGTTCTTC CASTRTSSYNEQFF TRBV19 14 - TRBJ2-1
TGTGCCAGCAGCGTAGCGGGAGGGCCCGGAGAGACCCAGTACTTC CASSVAGGPGETQYF TRBV9 15 TRBD2 TRBJ2-5
TGTGCCAGCAGTCTGACTAGCGGATACACAGATACGCAGTATTTT CASSLTSGYTDTQYF TRBV28 15 TRBD2 TRBJ2-3
TGTGCCAGCAGTGAACGAGCGGATACGCAGTATTTT CASSERADTQYF TRBV2 12 - TRBJ2-3
TGTGCCAGCAGGCTTAGTACAGGGAGTACGCGCTACACCTTC CASRLSTGSTRYTF TRBV27 14 - TRBJ1-2
TGTGCCAGCAGCTTAACAGGCACCTATGGCTACACCTTC CASSLTGTYGYTF TRBV7-2 13 - TRBJ1-2
TGTGCCAGCAGTGTAGGGGGACTACAAGAGACCCAGTACTTC CASSVGGLQETQYF TRBV2 14 - TRBJ2-5